Listed here are 23 T cell receptor beta chains from one sample, sequenced in a study of blood T cell repertoires in COVID-19 (dated by TCRdb to the early 2020s). Libraries were made using the immunoSEQ multiplex PCR assay. TCRdb holds this immuneACCESS table with in-frame rearrangements only. Some clones are missing; in checked studies, unresolved V genes explain under half, and the rest has no known cause. This sample gives fewer than 300,000 clones in total; approximately 93% of them show up just once. Clones ranked in the top ten supply over 2% of the sample. Sequenced input: peripheral blood. Receptors originate from a woman aged 25 to 39 with COVID-19, enrolled during active disease.

This rearrangement joins TRBV27 to TRBJ2-7, with 12 bases fitting TRBD1. The CDR3 runs 19 residues. J was trimmed by 3 bases and V by 6 bases; bases with no gene match: 18. CDR1 is MNHEY and CDR2 is SMNVEV in the germline V gene (reference sequence). The DNA for the CDR3 is TGTGCCAGCAGCCAATCCGGGACAGGGGGCACCAGGACGAACTACGAGCAGTACTTC. It codes for CASSQSGTGGTRTNYEQYF.

V usage is TRBV28 and J usage is TRBJ1-1; no clear D. Germline V gene data show CDR1 as MDHEN and CDR2 as SYDVKM. This CDR3 spans 12 amino acids. V gave up 4 bases and J gave up 3 bases, with 6 bases separating them. CDR3 nucleotides: TGTGCCAGCAGTTATACTTACACTGAAGCTTTCTTT. It yields the protein CASSYTYTEAFF. The entire variable domain, with the rest obtained from reference TRBV28 and TRBJ1-1, is as follows: DVKVTQSSRYLVKRTGEKVFLECVQDMDHENMFWYRQDPGLGLRLIYFSYDVKMKEKGDIPEGYSVSREKKERFSLILESASTNQTSMYLCASSYTYTEAFFGQGTRLTVV.

The rearrangement links TRBV18 to TRBJ2-7; 7 nucleotides agree with TRBD2. V dropped 5 bases and J dropped 6; count of bases not matched to a gene: 10. CDR1 and CDR2 from the germline V gene are KGHSH and LQKENI. The CDR3 length is 14 residues. This chain's CDR3 is CASSLRDYPSEQYF. CDR3 coding DNA: TGTGCCAGCTCATTGCGGGACTATCCGTCCGAGCAGTACTTC.

This chain uses TRBV2 with TRBJ1-5; D possibly corresponds to TRBD1 (5 bases). CDR3 length equals 15 residues. The V end lost 5 bases, the J end lost 4 bases, and 15 bases lay between the germline ends. Germline-derived CDR1 and CDR2 are SNHLY and FYNNEI. CDR3 in amino acids: CASSSPGGENQPQHF. CDR3 coding DNA: TGTGCCAGCAGTTCGCCCGGGGGGGAGAATCAGCCCCAGCATTTT.

The chain recombines TRBV9 with TRBJ1-4, with unresolved D. Per germline, CDR1 SGDLS and CDR2 YYNGEE. This CDR3 region has 15 residues. The V and J ends lost 3 bases and 0 bases respectively, with 9 bases between them. CDR3 nucleotide sequence: TGTGCCAGCAGCGGGGAGTCGGCAACTAATGAAAAACTGTTTTTT. This gives the protein CASSGESATNEKLFF.

The chain links TRBV6-5 to TRBJ1-1, with 7 nucleotides matching TRBD1. This CDR3 spans 14 amino acids. The junction had 14 bases not matched to a gene; V was cut back by 6 bases and J by 10 bases. Looked up from germline, CDR1 is MNHEY and CDR2 is SVGAGI. CDR3 sequence (DNA): TGTGCCAGCAGGATAAAACAGGGGAAGTTGGGAGCTTTCTTT. As protein: CASRIKQGKLGAFF.

The CDR3: CASRQGARNYGYTF. The CDR3, as DNA: TGTGCCAGTCGACAGGGGGCGCGGAACTATGGCTACACCTTC. J is TRBJ1-2 and V is TRBV6-6, with 10 bases that match TRBD1. Germline CDR1 is MNHNY and CDR2 is SVGAGI (reference sequence). The CDR3 contains 14 residues. Trimming cost V 9 bases and J 2 bases; bases outside gene matches: 6.

CDR3 residues: CASSIGTSGTYEQYF. In DNA, the CDR3 is TGCGCCAGCAGCATCGGGACTAGCGGAACCTACGAGCAGTACTTC. This sequence joins TRBV5-1 and TRBJ2-7; 11 bases line up with TRBD2. The junction had 5 bases not matched to a gene; V was cut back by 4 bases and J by 2 bases. Germline assignment: CDR1 SGHRS and CDR2 YFSETQ. The CDR3 is 15 residues long.

The CDR3 coding sequence is TGTGCCAGCAGTGAATTCGGCCAAAGCGGGGAGACCCAGTACTTC. Its translation: CASSEFGQSGETQYF. This chain links TRBV2 with TRBJ2-5; D may be TRBD2 (6 bases). Germline V gene sequence: CDR1 SNHLY, CDR2 FYNNEI. CDR3 length: 15 residues. Deletions cut 2 bases from V and 5 bases from J, with 15 bases between.

The chain links TRBV19 to TRBJ1-1; 7 nucleotides line up with TRBD1. The J segment lost 5 bases and the V segment lost 3 bases, leaving 9 bases of the junction unmatched. The germline gives CDR1 LNHDA, CDR2 SQIVND (reference sequence). The CDR3 consists of 15 residues. This chain's CDR3 is CASSIGAGGYTEAFF. The CDR3 DNA is TGTGCCAGTAGTATCGGGGCAGGGGGATATACTGAAGCTTTCTTT.

The rearrangement uses TRBV5-1 and TRBJ2-7, with D perhaps TRBD2 (6 bases). The CDR3 sequence is 13 residues long. Germline CDR1 and CDR2: SGHRS and YFSETQ. The V end was cut by 0 bases, the J end by 5 bases, with 9 bases between. The chain's CDR3 is CASSLGWGDEQYF. In nucleotides, the CDR3 is TGCGCCAGCAGCTTGGGTTGGGGGGACGAGCAGTACTTC.

The chain is built from TRBV7-3 and TRBJ2-3; possibly TRBD2 for D (5 bases). The CDR3 totals 12 residues. Germline CDR1 reads SGHTA; CDR2 reads FQGTGA. Trimming cost V 5 bases and J 6 bases, with 9 bases left between them. CDR3 residues: CASSLDYDTQYF. DNA for the CDR3: TGTGCCAGCAGCCTCGACTACGATACGCAGTATTTT.

This chain uses TRBV10-1 with TRBJ2-7; the match to TRBD2 covers 7 bases. This CDR3 contains 15 residues. Germline V gene sequence: CDR1 WNHNN, CDR2 SYGVQD (reference sequence). V lost 0 bases to trimming and J lost 2 bases; unmatched junction nucleotides: 4. The CDR3 here is CASSESAGAAYEQYF. The DNA for the CDR3 is TGCGCCAGCAGTGAGTCTGCGGGAGCCGCCTACGAGCAGTACTTC.

As to this clone: The same CDR3 also results from other DNA sequences found in this sample. The chain uses TRBV19 and TRBJ1-2; 8 positions agree with TRBD1. The CDR3 consists of 14 residues. Germline assignment: CDR1 LNHDA and CDR2 SQIVND (reference sequence). Losses at the gene ends were 2 bases for V and 2 bases for J; bases not matched to a gene: 1. This CDR3 reads CASSIQGANYGYTF. As DNA, the CDR3 is TGTGCCAGTAGTATACAGGGGGCGAACTATGGCTACACCTTC.

The J gene is TRBJ1-5, the V gene TRBV28; 7 bases are a match to TRBD1. This CDR3 comprises 15 residues. Germline trimming cut 4 bases from V and 2 bases from J; bases unmatched to any gene: 5. Looked up from germline, CDR1 is MDHEN and CDR2 is SYDVKM. In DNA, the CDR3 is TGTGCCAGCAGTTCCGGACAGGCTGGCAATCAGCCCCAGCATTTT. This encodes CASSSGQAGNQPQHF. Looking up the rest from reference TRBV28 and TRBJ1-5 gives the full variable domain: DVKVTQSSRYLVKRTGEKVFLECVQDMDHENMFWYRQDPGLGLRLIYFSYDVKMKEKGDIPEGYSVSREKKERFSLILESASTNQTSMYLCASSSGQAGNQPQHFGDGTRLSIL.

The chain uses TRBV24-1 and TRBJ2-3, with D perhaps matching TRBD2 (5 bases). The CDR3 covers 14 residues. CDR1 KGHDR and CDR2 SFDVKD come from the germline V gene. Trimming pared 5 bases from V and 4 bases from J, leaving 12 bases between. The CDR3 loop reads CATSARTDADTQYF. The CDR3 DNA is TGTGCCACCAGTGCTCGGACTGATGCAGATACGCAGTATTTT.

This sequence joins TRBV15 and TRBJ1-2; D is ambiguous. The germline V gene encodes CDR1 LNHNV and CDR2 YYDKDF (reference sequence). V lost 0 bases, J lost 6 bases, and 14 bases lay in between. The CDR3 runs 15 residues. CDR3 DNA sequence: TGTGCCACCAGCAGAGATTGGGGTGGGGAGGATGGCTACACCTTC. Residues: CATSRDWGGEDGYTF.

V usage is TRBV6-5 and J usage is TRBJ2-3, with D possibly being TRBD2 (5 bases). V was clipped by 6 bases and J by 9 bases, with 13 bases between them. Per germline, CDR1 MNHEY and CDR2 SVGAGI. This CDR3 comprises 12 residues. CDR3 loop: CASSLPPGTQYF. As DNA, the CDR3 is TGTGCCAGCAGCCTCCCCCCGGGGACGCAGTATTTT.

The rearrangement uses TRBV5-6 and TRBJ2-1; 12 bases are shared with TRBD1. Losses at the gene ends were 2 bases for V and 7 bases for J; bases not matched to a gene: 7. The germline V gene has CDR1 SGHDT and CDR2 YYEEEE. This CDR3 is 16 amino acids long. The CDR3 sequence is CASSFRGTGGLNEQFF. The CDR3 coding sequence is TGTGCCAGCAGCTTCCGCGGGACAGGGGGCTTGAATGAGCAGTTCTTC.

The CDR3 loop is CASATFGELGANVLTF. In DNA, the CDR3 is TGTGCCAGTGCCACATTCGGGGAACTGGGGGCCAACGTCCTGACTTTC. The V and J genes are TRBV19 and TRBJ2-6; TRBD2 might be the D (5 bases). This CDR3 contains 16 residues. Per the germline V gene, CDR1 is LNHDA and CDR2 is SQIVND (reference sequence). V lost 8 bases and J 4 bases, leaving 18 bases between the germline ends.

V is TRBV19 and J is TRBJ1-5; TRBD1 aligns across 9 bases. CDR1 and CDR2 from the germline V gene are LNHDA and SQIVND (reference sequence). The junction had 11 bases not matched to a gene; V was cut back by 4 bases and J by 4 bases. The CDR3 totals 17 residues. The CDR3 nucleotides read TGTGCCAGTAGTAACCCTTATCGGACAGGGGCGAATCAGCCCCAGCATTTT. Translating gives CASSNPYRTGANQPQHF.

V is TRBV7-2 and J is TRBJ1-6, with D unresolved. The germline V gene encodes CDR1 SGHTA and CDR2 FQGNSA. V dropped 1 base and J dropped 0 bases, with 4 bases sitting between them. The CDR3 covers 15 residues. The CDR3 protein is CASSLVISYNSPLHF. The DNA for the CDR3 is TGTGCCAGCAGCTTAGTAATCTCCTATAATTCACCCCTCCACTTT.

The V call is TRBV2, the J call TRBJ1-6; 7 bases align to TRBD1. The CDR3 is 13 residues long. Germline CDR1 and CDR2: SNHLY and FYNNEI. Germline trimming cut 6 bases from V and 9 bases from J; bases unmatched to any gene: 5. CDR3 bases: TGTGCCAGCAGCCGGGACAGTGCTTCACCCCTCCACTTT. Translated, it gives CASSRDSASPLHF.